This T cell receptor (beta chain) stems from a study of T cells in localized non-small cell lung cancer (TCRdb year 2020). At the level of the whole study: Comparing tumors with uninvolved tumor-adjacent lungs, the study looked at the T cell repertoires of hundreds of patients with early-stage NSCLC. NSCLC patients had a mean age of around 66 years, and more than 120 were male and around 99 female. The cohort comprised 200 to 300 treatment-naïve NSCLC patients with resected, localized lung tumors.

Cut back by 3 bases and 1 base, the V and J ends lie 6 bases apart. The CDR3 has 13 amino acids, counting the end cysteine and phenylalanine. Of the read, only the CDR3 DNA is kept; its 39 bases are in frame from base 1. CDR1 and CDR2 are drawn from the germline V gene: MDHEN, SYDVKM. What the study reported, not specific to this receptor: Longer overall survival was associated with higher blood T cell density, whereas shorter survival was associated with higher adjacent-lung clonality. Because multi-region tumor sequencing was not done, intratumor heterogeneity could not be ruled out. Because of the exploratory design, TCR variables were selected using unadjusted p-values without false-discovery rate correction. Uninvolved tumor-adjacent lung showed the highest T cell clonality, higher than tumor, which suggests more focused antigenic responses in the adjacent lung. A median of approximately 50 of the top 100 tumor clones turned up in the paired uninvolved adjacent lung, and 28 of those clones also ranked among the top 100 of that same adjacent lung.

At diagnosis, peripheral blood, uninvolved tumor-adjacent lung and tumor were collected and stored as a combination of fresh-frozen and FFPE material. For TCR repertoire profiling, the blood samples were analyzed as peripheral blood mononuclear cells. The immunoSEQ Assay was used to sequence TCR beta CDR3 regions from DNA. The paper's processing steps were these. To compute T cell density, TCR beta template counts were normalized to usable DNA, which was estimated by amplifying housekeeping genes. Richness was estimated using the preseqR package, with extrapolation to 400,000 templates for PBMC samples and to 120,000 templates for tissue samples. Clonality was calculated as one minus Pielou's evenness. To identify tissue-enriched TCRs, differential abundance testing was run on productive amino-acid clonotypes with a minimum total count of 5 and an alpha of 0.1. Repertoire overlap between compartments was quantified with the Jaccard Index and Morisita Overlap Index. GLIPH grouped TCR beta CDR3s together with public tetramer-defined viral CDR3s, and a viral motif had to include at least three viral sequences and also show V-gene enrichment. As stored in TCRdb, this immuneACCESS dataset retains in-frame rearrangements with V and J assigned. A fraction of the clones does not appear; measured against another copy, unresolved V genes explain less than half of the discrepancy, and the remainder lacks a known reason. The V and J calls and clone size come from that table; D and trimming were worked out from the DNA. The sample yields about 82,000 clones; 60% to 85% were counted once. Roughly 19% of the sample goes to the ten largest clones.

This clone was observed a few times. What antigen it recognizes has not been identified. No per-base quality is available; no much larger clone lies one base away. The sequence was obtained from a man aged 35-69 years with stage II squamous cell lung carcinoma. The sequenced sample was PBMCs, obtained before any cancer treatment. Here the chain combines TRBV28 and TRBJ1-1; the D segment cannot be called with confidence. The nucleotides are TGTGCCAGCAGTTTCGACGGGAACACTGAAGCTTTCTTT. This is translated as CASSFDGNTEAFF. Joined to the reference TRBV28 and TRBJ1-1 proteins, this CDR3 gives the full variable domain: DVKVTQSSRYLVKRTGEKVFLECVQDMDHENMFWYRQDPGLGLRLIYFSYDVKMKEKGDIPEGYSVSREKKERFSLILESASTNQTSMYLCASSFDGNTEAFFGQGTRLTVV.